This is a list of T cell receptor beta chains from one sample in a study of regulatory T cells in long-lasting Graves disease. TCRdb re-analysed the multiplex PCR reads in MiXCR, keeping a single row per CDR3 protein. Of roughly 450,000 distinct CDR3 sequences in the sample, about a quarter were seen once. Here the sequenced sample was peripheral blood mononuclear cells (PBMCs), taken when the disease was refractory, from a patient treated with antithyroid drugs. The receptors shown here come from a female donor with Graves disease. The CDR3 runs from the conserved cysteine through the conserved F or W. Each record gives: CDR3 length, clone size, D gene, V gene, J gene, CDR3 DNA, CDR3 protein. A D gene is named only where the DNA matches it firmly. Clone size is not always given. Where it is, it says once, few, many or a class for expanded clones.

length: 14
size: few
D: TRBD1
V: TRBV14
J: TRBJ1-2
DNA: TGTGCCAGCAGCCCAGTGGACAGGGTCTCTGGCTACACCTTC
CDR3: CASSPVDRVSGYTF

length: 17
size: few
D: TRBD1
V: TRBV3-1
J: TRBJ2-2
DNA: TGTGCCAGCAGCCAGGCCGGGACAGGGGACGGCACCGGGGAGCTGTTTTTT
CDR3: CASSQAGTGDGTGELFF

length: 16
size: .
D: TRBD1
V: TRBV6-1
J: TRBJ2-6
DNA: TGTGCCAGCAGGGGGACAGGAGACTCTGGGGCCAACGTCCTGACTTTC
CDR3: CASRGTGDSGANVLTF

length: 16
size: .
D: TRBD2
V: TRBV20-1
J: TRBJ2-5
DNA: TGCAGTGCTAGAGAACCGGACGGGAGGGCCCGGGAGACCCAGTACTTC
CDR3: CSAREPDGRARETQYF

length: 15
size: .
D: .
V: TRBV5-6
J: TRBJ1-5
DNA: TGTGCCAGCAGCTTGGCCGGACACGAAAGTCAGCCCCAGCATTTT
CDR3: CASSLAGHESQPQHF

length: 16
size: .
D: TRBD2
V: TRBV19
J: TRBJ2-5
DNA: TGTGCCAGTAGTATCACAGCGGGAGGGCCCGGGGAGACCCAGTACTTC
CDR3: CASSITAGGPGETQYF

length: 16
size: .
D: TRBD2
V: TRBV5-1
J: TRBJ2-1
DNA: TGCGCCAGCAGCTTCTACGGTAGCGGGAACTACAATGAGCAGTTCTTC
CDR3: CASSFYGSGNYNEQFF

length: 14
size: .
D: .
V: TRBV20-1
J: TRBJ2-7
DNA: TGCAGTGCTAGATCCCGACATTCAGCCTACGAGCAGTACTTC
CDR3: CSARSRHSAYEQYF

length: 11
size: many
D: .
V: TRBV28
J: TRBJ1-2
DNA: TGTGCCACGGGGAAGGGGTGGGGCTACACCTTC
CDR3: CATGKGWGYTF

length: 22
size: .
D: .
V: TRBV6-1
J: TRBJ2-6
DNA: TGTGCCAGCACCGAACGAGGGGGACGGATCATAAAGGATCGCACTGGGGCCAACGTCCTGACTTTC
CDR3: CASTERGGRIIKDRTGANVLTF

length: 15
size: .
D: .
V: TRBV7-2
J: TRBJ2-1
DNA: TGTGCCAGCACCGCGGAAGGCAGGGCCCTTAAAGAGCAGTTCTTC
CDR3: CASTAEGRALKEQFF